This T cell receptor (beta chain) was retrieved from a study of response to subunit inactivated influenza vaccine. Germline V CDR1 and CDR2: MRHNA, SNTAGT. This CDR3 region has 15 residues. V was pared by 2 bases and J by 2 bases, with 11 bases between. Each CDR3 protein is one row after TCRdb ran MiXCR on the RT-PCR reads. The repertoire has 400,000 to 650,000 distinct CDR3 sequences, approximately 7.7% of them found once; the top ten carry about an eighth. This TCR derives from a man aged 50-75 years who received an inactivated influenza vaccine. The specimen was PBMCs from blood, collected roughly 24 months after vaccination. The V call is TRBV6-4, the J call TRBJ2-3; D is perhaps TRBD2 (6 bases). The CDR3 loop reads CASSDLAGTTDTQYF. In DNA, the CDR3 is TGTGCCAGCAGTGACCTGGCGGGAACCACAGATACGCAGTATTTT.